This is a list of T cell receptor beta chains from one sample in a study of shared clonotypes between healthy human individuals. Produced via immunoSEQ multiplex PCR; TCRdb's table is partial and in-frame only. The table includes roughly 2.1 million clones, roughly 91% detected once. Sequencing was carried out using naive CD8+ T cells from PBMCs. Receptors were obtained from a man between 18 and 35 years old in good health. Some clones in this sample may be carry-over from other donors' samples. Each CDR3 is given with its conserved first and last residue. The order of the fields is J gene, V gene, clone size, D gene, CDR3 protein, CDR3 DNA. A D gene is named only where the DNA matches it firmly. Only some rows state a clone size, as once, few, many or a class for expanded clones.

J gene: TRBJ1-1; V gene: TRBV5-4; clone size: NA; D gene: TRBD1; CDR3 protein: CASSSRTGANTEAFF; CDR3 DNA: TGTGCCAGCAGCTCCCGGACAGGGGCGAACACTGAAGCTTTCTTT
J gene: TRBJ2-5; V gene: TRBV9; clone size: NA; D gene: TRBD1; CDR3 protein: CASSVLGTVQETQYF; CDR3 DNA: TGTGCCAGCAGCGTATTAGGGACAGTTCAAGAGACCCAGTACTTC
J gene: TRBJ2-7; V gene: TRBV4-1; clone size: NA; D gene: TRBD1; CDR3 protein: CASSSPGQGINEQYF; CDR3 DNA: TGCGCCAGCAGCTCACCGGGACAGGGAATCAACGAGCAGTACTTC
J gene: TRBJ2-1; V gene: TRBV4-2; clone size: NA; D gene: NA; CDR3 protein: CASSRLTAEPANEQFF; CDR3 DNA: TGTGCCAGCAGCCGACTTACGGCGGAACCAGCAAATGAGCAGTTCTTC
J gene: TRBJ2-5; V gene: TRBV2; clone size: NA; D gene: NA; CDR3 protein: CASLQLGREETQYF; CDR3 DNA: TGTGCCAGCTTACAATTGGGCCGAGAAGAGACCCAGTACTTC
J gene: TRBJ2-3; V gene: TRBV30; clone size: NA; D gene: TRBD2; CDR3 protein: CAWSGLAESTDTQYF; CDR3 DNA: TGTGCCTGGAGTGGACTAGCGGAAAGCACAGATACGCAGTATTTT
J gene: TRBJ2-3; V gene: TRBV27; clone size: NA; D gene: NA; CDR3 protein: CASSVGGDTQYF; CDR3 DNA: TGTGCCAGCAGTGTAGGCGGAGATACGCAGTATTTT
J gene: TRBJ1-5; V gene: TRBV2; clone size: once; D gene: NA; CDR3 protein: CASSGWLGQIISNQPQHF; CDR3 DNA: TGTGCCAGCAGTGGATGGCTAGGACAGATTATAAGCAATCAGCCCCAGCATTTT
J gene: TRBJ2-1; V gene: TRBV12-5; clone size: NA; D gene: NA; CDR3 protein: CASGLVGRDPYNEQFF; CDR3 DNA: TGTGCTAGTGGTTTGGTAGGGCGGGACCCCTACAATGAGCAGTTCTTC
J gene: TRBJ2-2; V gene: TRBV19; clone size: NA; D gene: NA; CDR3 protein: CATQARGNTGELFF; CDR3 DNA: TGTGCCACCCAAGCCCGGGGGAACACCGGGGAGCTGTTTTTT
J gene: TRBJ2-1; V gene: TRBV19; clone size: NA; D gene: TRBD2; CDR3 protein: CASKVTSGPYNEQFF; CDR3 DNA: TGTGCCAGTAAGGTCACTAGCGGTCCCTACAATGAGCAGTTCTTC
J gene: TRBJ2-1; V gene: TRBV6-1; clone size: NA; D gene: NA; CDR3 protein: CASSVGTSSNEQFF; CDR3 DNA: TGTGCCAGCAGTGTCGGGACCTCCAGCAATGAGCAGTTCTTC
J gene: TRBJ1-1; V gene: TRBV9; clone size: NA; D gene: NA; CDR3 protein: CASSVQGVGTEAFF; CDR3 DNA: TGTGCCAGCAGCGTACAAGGGGTGGGCACTGAAGCTTTCTTT
J gene: TRBJ2-3; V gene: TRBV5-1; clone size: NA; D gene: TRBD2; CDR3 protein: CASSLSGGNTDTQYF; CDR3 DNA: TGCGCCAGCAGCCTTAGCGGGGGTAACACAGATACGCAGTATTTT
J gene: TRBJ2-4; V gene: TRBV7-8; clone size: NA; D gene: NA; CDR3 protein: CASSLARGGGNIQYF; CDR3 DNA: TGTGCCAGCAGCTTAGCGAGAGGAGGGGGTAACATTCAGTACTTC
J gene: TRBJ1-5; V gene: TRBV18; clone size: NA; D gene: NA; CDR3 protein: CASSPDDQPQHF; CDR3 DNA: TGTGCCAGCTCACCCGACGATCAGCCCCAGCATTTT
J gene: TRBJ2-2; V gene: TRBV19; clone size: once; D gene: TRBD1; CDR3 protein: CASSIQGDIGELFF; CDR3 DNA: TGTGCCAGTAGTATCCAGGGGGATATCGGGGAGCTGTTTTTT
J gene: TRBJ2-1; V gene: TRBV4-2; clone size: NA; D gene: NA; CDR3 protein: CASRGGGNEQFF; CDR3 DNA: TGTGCCAGCAGGGGTGGCGGCAATGAGCAGTTCTTC
J gene: TRBJ2-7; V gene: TRBV6-1; clone size: NA; D gene: NA; CDR3 protein: CASSVKGGAYEQYF; CDR3 DNA: TGTGCCAGCAGTGTTAAGGGGGGTGCCTACGAGCAGTACTTC
J gene: TRBJ2-5; V gene: TRBV5-1; clone size: NA; D gene: NA; CDR3 protein: CASAGSTFQETQYF; CDR3 DNA: TGCGCCAGCGCAGGTAGTACTTTCCAAGAGACCCAGTACTTC
J gene: TRBJ1-1; V gene: TRBV15; clone size: NA; D gene: NA; CDR3 protein: CATSRDLHQAKQGLNTEAFF; CDR3 DNA: TGTGCCACCAGCAGAGACCTTCACCAAGCAAAACAGGGCTTGAACACTGAAGCTTTCTTT
J gene: TRBJ1-5; V gene: TRBV7-2; clone size: NA; D gene: NA; CDR3 protein: CASRGPGDQPQHF; CDR3 DNA: TGTGCCAGCAGGGGCCCCGGGGATCAGCCCCAGCATTTT
J gene: TRBJ2-3; V gene: TRBV13; clone size: NA; D gene: NA; CDR3 protein: CASSFGAGVASTDTQYF; CDR3 DNA: TGTGCCAGCAGCTTTGGTGCCGGGGTAGCCAGCACAGATACGCAGTATTTT
J gene: TRBJ2-1; V gene: TRBV5-6; clone size: NA; D gene: NA; CDR3 protein: CASSPGRSSYNEQFF; CDR3 DNA: TGTGCCAGCAGCCCGGGTCGGAGCTCCTACAATGAGCAGTTCTTC
J gene: TRBJ1-5; V gene: TRBV21-1; clone size: NA; D gene: NA; CDR3 protein: CASSKAGRGSNQPQHF; CDR3 DNA: TGTGCCAGCAGCAAAGCCGGCAGGGGAAGCAATCAGCCCCAGCATTTT
J gene: TRBJ2-4; V gene: TRBV4-1; clone size: NA; D gene: NA; CDR3 protein: CASSQEGWGENIQYF; CDR3 DNA: TGCGCCAGCAGCCAGGAGGGTTGGGGGGAAAACATTCAGTACTTC
J gene: TRBJ2-7; V gene: TRBV27; clone size: NA; D gene: NA; CDR3 protein: CASRGNSDEQYF; CDR3 DNA: TGTGCCAGCAGGGGAAATTCTGACGAGCAGTACTTC
J gene: TRBJ1-2; V gene: TRBV7-9; clone size: NA; D gene: NA; CDR3 protein: CASSLAGVGYQGYTF; CDR3 DNA: TGTGCCAGCAGCTTAGCGGGGGTCGGGTACCAGGGCTACACCTTC
J gene: TRBJ2-1; V gene: TRBV7-3; clone size: NA; D gene: TRBD2; CDR3 protein: CASSFVTSLPNEQFF; CDR3 DNA: TGTGCCAGCAGCTTCGTGACTAGCCTACCTAATGAGCAGTTCTTC
J gene: TRBJ2-3; V gene: TRBV7-2; clone size: NA; D gene: NA; CDR3 protein: CASSFTRARTDTQYF; CDR3 DNA: TGTGCCAGCAGCTTTACGAGAGCACGCACAGATACGCAGTATTTT
J gene: TRBJ1-5; V gene: TRBV4-2; clone size: NA; D gene: TRBD1; CDR3 protein: CASSQPPPGTGHQPQHF; CDR3 DNA: TGTGCCAGCAGCCAACCCCCCCCCGGGACAGGGCATCAGCCCCAGCATTTT
J gene: TRBJ2-7; V gene: TRBV6-6; clone size: once; D gene: NA; CDR3 protein: CASSPGIHEQYF; CDR3 DNA: TGTGCCAGCAGTCCCGGTATCCACGAGCAGTACTTC
J gene: TRBJ2-1; V gene: TRBV27; clone size: NA; D gene: NA; CDR3 protein: CASSFTGGSIGFEQFF; CDR3 DNA: TGTGCCAGCAGTTTTACAGGCGGGTCTATCGGGTTCGAGCAGTTCTTC
J gene: TRBJ2-3; V gene: TRBV10-3; clone size: NA; D gene: NA; CDR3 protein: CAISEYSEGTTDTQYF; CDR3 DNA: TGTGCCATCAGTGAGTACTCGGAGGGAACCACAGATACGCAGTATTTT
J gene: TRBJ1-2; V gene: TRBV4-1; clone size: NA; D gene: NA; CDR3 protein: CASSHPFGPNYGYTF; CDR3 DNA: TGCGCCAGCAGCCACCCATTCGGCCCTAACTATGGCTACACCTTC
J gene: TRBJ2-7; V gene: TRBV28; clone size: NA; D gene: NA; CDR3 protein: CASSPRTSSYEQYF; CDR3 DNA: TGTGCCAGCAGTCCGAGGACAAGTTCCTACGAGCAGTACTTC
J gene: TRBJ1-1; V gene: TRBV14; clone size: NA; D gene: NA; CDR3 protein: CASSLWGTEAFF; CDR3 DNA: TGTGCCAGCAGCCTTTGGGGGACTGAAGCTTTCTTT
J gene: TRBJ2-2; V gene: TRBV4-2; clone size: NA; D gene: NA; CDR3 protein: CASSQDLATTNTGELFF; CDR3 DNA: TGTGCCAGCAGCCAAGATCTAGCGACAACGAACACCGGGGAGCTGTTTTTT
J gene: TRBJ1-1; V gene: TRBV14; clone size: NA; D gene: NA; CDR3 protein: CASSQVGQGNTEAFF; CDR3 DNA: TGTGCCAGCAGCCAAGTGGGGCAGGGGAACACTGAAGCTTTCTTT
J gene: TRBJ1-3; V gene: TRBV27; clone size: few; D gene: NA; CDR3 protein: CASSYRDVFSGNTIYF; CDR3 DNA: TGTGCCAGCAGTTATAGGGACGTATTCTCTGGAAACACCATATATTTT